This T cell receptor beta chain was observed in a study of cytomegalovirus exposure and HLA in healthy donors (dated by TCRdb to 2016 to 2017). Study-wide context: In an earlier analysis of 587 of the donors, 250 to 350 Gb of sequence data and 120 million or so unique TCR beta sequences from about 180 million T cells were reported. The aim of the study was to test whether cataloging public T cell receptors could identify signatures of past pathogen exposure. Around 300 gigabases of sequencing data and approximately 80 million unique TCR sequences were included in an early release covering several hundred HLA-typed donors. The number of typed donors differed by locus: roughly 629-640 for A, B, C, DRB1 and DQB1; about 520 for DQA1; over 600 for DPA1; and roughly 450 for DPB1. Four to six DR-DQ haplotypes were handled as single units for association and clustering, since linkage in the cohort was strong. Along with the approximately 670-subject first cohort, a separate validation cohort of over a hundred different subjects was used. HLA typing covered class I and class II loci at four-digit resolution. To study patterns of TCR occurrence, a later analysis re-analyzed previously published TCR beta repertoires from under 750 donors and added high-resolution HLA genotyping. Every discovery cohort repertoire had been produced on one sequencing platform. Rather than drawing on any new phenotypic data, the later analysis identified candidate immune exposures from TCR beta sequences and the way those sequences occurred across donors. The genetic ancestry cluster associated with self-reported Caucasian donors included around 76% of the approximately 430 genotyped donors. Among roughly 400 genotyped donors of the cohort, an average of about 220,000 unique TCR beta nucleotide sequences was sequenced per donor, of which roughly 18% were non-productive. An earlier analysis of 450 to 750 of the donors used high-throughput TCR beta sequencing to judge whether each TCR beta V gene segment behaved as functional or pseudogenic. Genome-wide SNP genotypes for about 60% of the roughly 700 donors were used in a later genetic analysis, which treated that subset as a discovery cohort. To predict cytomegalovirus infection status, the study brought together high-throughput TCR immunosequencing, statistical association of individual TCRs with disease status, and machine learning. Alongside the repertoire data, information on donor age, sex, ethnicity and CMV serostatus was compiled. The study used immunosequencing to profile the T cell repertoires of hundreds of subjects and linked those repertoires to cytomegalovirus serostatus.

Receptor amplification or capture employed the immunoSEQ multiplex PCR assay. For the multiplex PCR, a mixture combining 60 forward primers for TCR Vbeta segments and 13 reverse primers for TCR Jbeta segments was used. The CDR3 region of rearranged TCR beta genes was amplified from genomic DNA by a multiplex PCR assay. On the Illumina HiSeq System, the amplified TCR beta libraries were sequenced as 87-base-pair reads. The original methods were these. A later analysis tallied around 82 million unique TCR beta chains across the 666 repertoires, and approximately 12 million of those chains were shared by two or more donors. To remove PCR and sequencing errors, raw reads were error-corrected and collapsed into unique sequences using a nearest-neighbor algorithm that merged closely related sequences. V, D and J gene segments were assigned by aligning CDR3 sequences to IMGT reference sequences. For a sequence to be retained, a match of at least six nucleotides was required to both a V gene segment and a J gene segment. Rearrangements were classified as productive when the CDR3 lacked stop codons and remained in frame with V and J, and all other rearrangements were classified as non-productive. Following IMGT convention, CDR3 was defined as the stretch from the second conserved V-encoded cysteine up to the conserved J-encoded phenylalanine. In an earlier analysis of approximately 500 of the donors, sequences lacking an unambiguous match to a single V gene segment were excluded. In an earlier analysis of almost 600 of the donors, a V segment was called functional when productive rearrangements were above 56.7%, and segregating when the standard deviation between donors exceeded 5%. A statistical classification framework was developed to diagnose cytomegalovirus status using the catalog of TCR beta chain sequences. V and J gene assignment, in a later analysis, came from comparing TCR nucleotide sequences with IMGT/GENE-DB human TR gene sequences. Using the TCRdist pipeline, a later analysis assigned CDR3 sequences along with most-parsimonious VDJ recombination scenarios. In a later analysis, every TCR beta chain was defined by the combination of its CDR3 amino acid sequence and its V-gene family, and reads without a unique V-gene family were dropped. As a way to deal with suspected cross-contamination and a sequencing artifact, a later analysis dropped 450 to 600 nucleotide sequences that were highly shared and had low generation probability. In a later analysis, a clonal expansion index was calculated for each public chain from normalized within-repertoire ranks of inferred template counts. A later analysis computed generation probabilities with a VDJ recombination model fitted to out-of-frame rearrangements, and checked the results against IGoR. A later analysis scored TCR-TCR, TCR-HLA and TCR-CMV co-occurrence with hypergeometric tests, applying a repertoire-size bias correction to TCR pairs. To estimate false discovery rates, a later analysis permuted the HLA or CMV assignments 20 times. A later analysis grouped co-occurring TCRs with DBSCAN, adding TCRdist sequence similarity when clustering within HLA-allele-positive subsets. For co-occurrence clustering, repertoires with fewer than 30,000 or more than 120,000 public chains were excluded, along with five repertoires with anomalous nucleotide sharing. Sourced from immuneACCESS, this table was stored by TCRdb with only in-frame sequences that have V and J called. A share of the clones is absent; for the studies checked, an unresolved V gene accounts for under half, and the remainder has no known explanation. That table is the source of V, J and clone size, and D and trimming were worked out from the DNA. The sample table records fewer than 90,000 clones; roughly 80% of these occur just once. Of the sample, about 15% is held by the ten largest clones.

General conclusions and limits of the study: CMV serostatus was the only immune exposure information available for the cohort. In a later analysis, the rate of TCR association differed among HLA loci, with DRB1 alleles having the most associated TCRs and HLA-C alleles having the fewest. Broadly in line with IMGT annotations, most TCR beta V segments showed up in productive rearrangements about 90% or about 30% of the time in an earlier analysis of 450 to 750 of the donors. A further reported finding was that TCR beta sequences accurately predicted the HLA-A and HLA-B alleles for most subjects in the first cohort. The earlier analysis of about 600 of the donors excluded some 15 rarely observed V segments, including chromosome 9 orphons, because counts were too low. HLA typing was unavailable for some donors at each locus, so association tests used only the typed subset. Because the 87-base-pair reads could not distinguish some IMGT-functional V segments, including TRBV6-2 and TRBV6-3, those segments were excluded. In this cohort, only TCR beta chains were sequenced, and detectable features were limited by the absence of alpha or paired-chain data. Correlated functional status among segregating V segments might be attributable to linkage disequilibrium, but an unknown experimental factor could not be ruled out. In a later analysis, most CMV-associated TCR beta chains were found to appear HLA-restricted, with HLA associations seemingly driven largely by CMV exposure. Several of the top co-occurrence clusters appeared to be linked to parvovirus B19, influenza, CMV and Epstein-Barr virus, according to a later analysis. Three of the identified cytomegalovirus-associated TCR beta chains were confirmed in vitro to be specific for cytomegalovirus antigens. While some public TCRs were present in many individuals, most TCR sequences turned up only very rarely across donors. A later genetic analysis associated a missense DCLRE1C variant with V-gene and J-gene trimming of TCR beta chains, and an independent cohort replicated the association. The presence/absence analyses assumed that sequencing depth was roughly uniform across donors, and that assumption may not be true. In a later analysis, HLA-associated TCR beta chains were found to be more clonally expanded and to have lower generation probabilities than equally common non-associated chains. The study listed 170 or so TCR beta chains as associated with cytomegalovirus. Cytomegalovirus status was reported to be diagnosed by the classifier with high specificity and sensitivity in both the original and validation cohorts. Specific HLA alleles were associated with 15,000 to 20,000 TCR beta sequences at a false discovery rate of 0.05 in a later analysis. When HLA alleles, especially DR and DQ, strongly co-occurred, TCR associations were difficult to assign to individual alleles. In a later genetic analysis, fewer N-insertions in productive TCRs were reported among donors in an Asian-associated ancestry cluster than the roughly 700-donor mean. The authors suggested that the approach could potentially be generalized to other disease states and immunological phenotypes. A cluster of highly shared sequence variants was judged likely to represent a technical artifact of the sequencing pipeline.

Points on this clone: It lacks a known antigen. No much larger clonotype is one base removed from it; base qualities were not supplied.

V is cut back by 6 bases and J by 5 bases, with 9 bases in the junction unmatched. CDR1 SGHTA and CDR2 FQGNSA are derived from the germline V gene. Reading from cysteine to phenylalanine, the CDR3 counts 16 amino acids. The entry retains the CDR3 DNA only, 48 bases that are in frame from base 1. The cohort comprised some 680 healthy bone marrow donors. All cohort members were sampled while nominally healthy, although unrecorded immune exposures were likely present. The donor was CMV seropositive and belonged to the group of about 290 seropositive cohort members. Each donor provided a peripheral blood sample, and peripheral blood mononuclear cells were used for TCR beta sequencing. The Qiagen DNeasy Blood Extraction Kit was used to extract genomic DNA from the blood cell samples.

Sequencing used PBMCs. This clonotype originated in a woman aged 40 to 49 in good health and CMV-seropositive. This chain is built from TRBV7-2 and TRBJ2-5, and 13 junction bases match TRBD2. The nucleotide sequence is TGTGCCAGCAGACCAACTAGCGGGAGGGTAGGGGAGACCCAGTACTTC. Translated, this gives CASRPTSGRVGETQYF.